This is a list of T cell receptor beta chains from one sample in a study of glioma-infiltrating T cells. TCRdb independently ran MiXCR on the multiplex PCR reads; one entry per CDR3 protein. The data show approximately 110,000 distinct CDR3 sequences, with approximately 25% seen just once and around 15% held by the top ten. The sample was glioma tissue, nonneoplastic brain tissue, or PBMCs (not recorded which). These receptors were collected from a human donor with low-grade glioma or glioblastoma, undergoing nonglioma brain surgery, or in good health (not recorded which). Both conserved end residues are part of each CDR3. Fields, in order: CDR3 protein, CDR3 DNA, J gene, clone size, D gene, V gene. A D gene is named only where the DNA matches it firmly. Not all rows give a size; the values are once, few, many and, for expanded clones, a class.

CDR3aa: CASSQAGLNTGELFF
CDR3nt: TGTGCCAGCAGCCAAGCGGGATTGAACACCGGGGAGCTGTTTTTT
j_gene: TRBJ2-2
abundance: few
d_gene: .
v_gene: TRBV4-2

CDR3aa: CASSPHGGGGQTQYF
CDR3nt: TGTGCCAGCAGCCCTCATGGCGGAGGCGGTCAGACCCAGTACTTC
j_gene: TRBJ2-5
abundance: many
d_gene: .
v_gene: TRBV7-2

CDR3aa: CRIAGGSSYEQYF
CDR3nt: TGCAGAATAGCGGGGGGGAGCTCCTACGAGCAGTACTTC
j_gene: TRBJ2-7
abundance: many
d_gene: TRBD2
v_gene: TRBV20-1

CDR3aa: CASSAGTAMWQYF
CDR3nt: TGTGCCAGCAGCGCCGGGACAGCCATGTGGCAGTACTTC
j_gene: TRBJ2-7
abundance: many
d_gene: TRBD1
v_gene: TRBV7-9

CDR3aa: CSARPSGRPYNEQFF
CDR3nt: TGCAGTGCTAGGCCTAGCGGGAGGCCCTACAATGAGCAGTTCTTC
j_gene: TRBJ2-1
abundance: .
d_gene: TRBD2
v_gene: TRBV20-1

CDR3aa: CASSQDSGSYSGQFF
CDR3nt: TGTGCCAGCAGCCAAGATAGCGGGAGTTACAGTGGGCAGTTCTTC
j_gene: TRBJ2-1
abundance: .
d_gene: TRBD2
v_gene: TRBV3-1

CDR3aa: CASSQVAGDGYTF
CDR3nt: TGCGCCAGCAGCCAAGTCGCGGGAGATGGCTACACCTTC
j_gene: TRBJ1-2
abundance: many
d_gene: .
v_gene: TRBV4-3

CDR3aa: CAISQNKGVGDEQFF
CDR3nt: TGTGCCATCAGTCAAAATAAGGGGGTTGGCGATGAGCAGTTCTTC
j_gene: TRBJ2-1
abundance: .
d_gene: .
v_gene: TRBV10-3

CDR3aa: CASSLAGVHNEQFF
CDR3nt: TGTGCCAGCAGCTTAGCGGGAGTCCACAATGAGCAGTTCTTC
j_gene: TRBJ2-1
abundance: many
d_gene: .
v_gene: TRBV7-9

CDR3aa: CASSLGSEQYF
CDR3nt: TGTGCCAGCAGTTTAGGTAGCGAGCAGTACTTC
j_gene: TRBJ2-7
abundance: many
d_gene: .
v_gene: TRBV28

CDR3aa: CASSLQNLNTEAFF
CDR3nt: TGTGCCAGCAGTTTACAGAATCTAAACACTGAAGCTTTCTTT
j_gene: TRBJ1-1
abundance: large
d_gene: .
v_gene: TRBV28

CDR3aa: CSVEVADTQYF
CDR3nt: TGCAGCGTTGAGGTAGCAGATACGCAGTATTTT
j_gene: TRBJ2-3
abundance: .
d_gene: .
v_gene: TRBV29-1

CDR3aa: CASSDRTGLTDTQYF
CDR3nt: TGTGCCAGCAGTGATCGGACAGGGCTAACAGATACGCAGTATTTT
j_gene: TRBJ2-3
abundance: many
d_gene: TRBD1
v_gene: TRBV6-1

CDR3aa: CSADNSGRVGEQYF
CDR3nt: TGCAGTGCTGACAATAGCGGGAGGGTAGGCGAGCAGTACTTC
j_gene: TRBJ2-7
abundance: many
d_gene: TRBD2
v_gene: TRBV20-1

CDR3aa: CSPTDLAWVPSTDTQYF
CDR3nt: TGCAGTCCTACGGATCTAGCGTGGGTACCTAGCACAGATACGCAGTATTTT
j_gene: TRBJ2-3
abundance: many
d_gene: .
v_gene: TRBV20-1

CDR3aa: CASSLGPSGRAGYEQYF
CDR3nt: TGTGCCAGCAGCTTAGGCCCCAGCGGGAGGGCCGGGTACGAGCAGTACTTC
j_gene: TRBJ2-7
abundance: many
d_gene: TRBD2
v_gene: TRBV7-2

CDR3aa: CASSPGLAGAYEQYF
CDR3nt: TGTGCCAGCAGCCCGGGACTAGCGGGAGCCTACGAGCAGTACTTC
j_gene: TRBJ2-7
abundance: many
d_gene: TRBD2
v_gene: TRBV27

CDR3aa: CASSLLDGVTDTQYF
CDR3nt: TGTGCCAGCAGCCTTCTAGACGGGGTCACAGATACGCAGTATTTT
j_gene: TRBJ2-3
abundance: .
d_gene: .
v_gene: TRBV5-6

CDR3aa: CASTRGGTSDKQYF
CDR3nt: TGTGCCAGCACCAGGGGGGGAACCTCAGATAAGCAGTATTTT
j_gene: TRBJ2-3
abundance: .
d_gene: .
v_gene: TRBV6-2/TRBV6-3

CDR3aa: CASSLFPGGPYNEQFF
CDR3nt: TGTGCCAGCAGCTTATTCCCGGGAGGCCCTTACAATGAGCAGTTCTTC
j_gene: TRBJ2-1
abundance: few
d_gene: TRBD2
v_gene: TRBV7-3

CDR3aa: CAWRMGGLRTEAFF
CDR3nt: TGTGCCTGGAGGATGGGGGGATTACGGACTGAAGCTTTCTTT
j_gene: TRBJ1-1
abundance: .
d_gene: .
v_gene: TRBV30

CDR3aa: CASSDSAGDTQYF
CDR3nt: TGTGCCAGCAGTGACTCTGCGGGAGATACGCAGTATTTT
j_gene: TRBJ2-3
abundance: many
d_gene: .
v_gene: TRBV6-4

CDR3aa: CASSPQRDFLPEQYF
CDR3nt: TGTGCCAGCTCACCACAACGGGACTTTTTACCCGAGCAGTACTTC
j_gene: TRBJ2-7
abundance: many
d_gene: .
v_gene: TRBV18

CDR3aa: CASSLVLGSGRGGGDTQYF
CDR3nt: TGTGCCAGCAGTTTGGTTTTGGGTAGCGGGAGGGGAGGAGGAGATACGCAGTATTTT
j_gene: TRBJ2-3
abundance: many
d_gene: TRBD2
v_gene: TRBV12-3/TRBV12-4

CDR3aa: CASSSANSNQPQHF
CDR3nt: TGTGCCAGCAGTTCCGCAAATAGCAATCAGCCCCAGCATTTT
j_gene: TRBJ1-5
abundance: many
d_gene: .
v_gene: TRBV7-2

CDR3aa: CASSSAGAAETEYF
CDR3nt: TGTGCCAGCAGTTCCGCAGGTGCGGCAGAGACCGAGTACTTC
j_gene: TRBJ2-5
abundance: .
d_gene: .
v_gene: TRBV27